Following are 14 T cell receptor beta chains from one sample sequenced in a study of ipilimumab plus nivolumab after autologous stem cell transplantation. Sequenced by immunoSEQ multiplex PCR; TCRdb stores in-frame clones only, minus some. The sample shows 10,000 or so clones, approximately 80% of them seen only once. The starting material was PBMCs, obtained in a trial of ipilimumab plus nivolumab as post-transplant consolidation. Every receptor here comes from a male donor with diffuse large B-cell lymphoma.

The V and J genes are TRBV11-2 and TRBJ2-1; 9 nucleotides agree with TRBD2. CDR3 length: 11 residues. Germline lookup yields CDR1 SGHAT and CDR2 FQNNGV. V was clipped by 4 bases and J by 15 bases; unmatched bases: 4. The CDR3 protein is CASSSGLARFF. CDR3 in DNA: TGTGCCAGCAGCTCCGGACTAGCGAGGTTCTTC.

V is TRBV4-2 and J is TRBJ1-2; D is perhaps TRBD1 (5 bases). There are 15 residues in the CDR3. In germline, CDR1 is LGHNA, CDR2 YNFKEQ. The germline V and J ends were trimmed by 0 bases and 2 bases, with 10 bases remaining between them. CDR3 sequence: CASSQDNGANYGYTF. The CDR3, as DNA: TGTGCCAGCAGCCAAGATAATGGGGCAAACTATGGCTACACCTTC.

The chain links TRBV28 to TRBJ2-7; D is unclear. Trimming left V 1 base short and J 7 bases short, with 17 bases between. This CDR3 has 15 residues. Germline V gene lookup returns CDR1 MDHEN and CDR2 SYDVKM. CDR3 DNA: TGTGCCAGCAGTTTATTGGGTCCTCCTACGAGAGAGCAGTACTTC. This translates into CASSLLGPPTREQYF.

The V and J genes are TRBV5-4 and TRBJ1-2; 7 bases fit TRBD1. The CDR3 runs 14 residues. Looked up from germline, CDR1 is SGHNT and CDR2 is YYREEE (reference sequence). V trimming: 4 bases; J trimming: 2 bases; junction bases outside the gene matches: 5. The CDR3 protein is CASSGKTGNYGYTF. The CDR3 nucleotides are TGTGCCAGCAGCGGAAAGACAGGGAACTATGGCTACACCTTC. Full variable domain (missing parts from reference TRBV5-4 and TRBJ1-2): ETGVTQSPTHLIKTRGQQVTLRCSSQSGHNTVSWYQQALGQGPQFIFQYYREEENGRGNFPPRFSGLQFPNYSSELNVNALELDDSALYLCASSGKTGNYGYTFGSGTRLTVV.

V gene TRBV28 combines with J gene TRBJ2-5; 8 nucleotides agree with TRBD2. CDR3 length: 15 amino acids. Germline V CDR1 and CDR2: MDHEN, SYDVKM. After removal of 5 bases from V and 5 bases from J, the junction contained 10 bases not matched to a gene. The CDR3 is CASSPLRTSLETQYF. The CDR3 nucleotides are TGTGCCAGCAGTCCCCTCCGGACTAGCCTCGAGACCCAGTACTTC.

V is TRBV5-4 and J is TRBJ1-2; 7 bases line up with TRBD1. The germline CDR1 and CDR2 sequences are SGHNT and YYREEE (reference sequence). The CDR3 totals 15 residues. With 6 bases clipped from V and 8 bases from J, the junction kept 16 bases outside the gene matches. CDR3 in DNA: TGTGCCAGCAAGGCAGGGGGTGCGGATCTATGGGGCTACACCTTC. Encoded protein: CASKAGGADLWGYTF.

The chain carries TRBV4-1 and TRBJ1-1; no clear D gene. The CDR3 loop spans 13 amino acids. V was cut by 4 bases and J by 0 bases, with 6 bases left in between. The germline gives CDR1 MGHRA, CDR2 YSYEKL. As DNA, the CDR3 is TGCGCCAGCAGCCCACAGATGAACACTGAAGCTTTCTTT. This encodes CASSPQMNTEAFF.

The rearrangement joins TRBV28 to TRBJ2-5, with 8 bases identical to TRBD1. In germline, CDR1 is MDHEN, CDR2 SYDVKM. The CDR3 extends over 16 amino acids. The junction had 7 bases not matched to a gene; V was cut back by 3 bases and J by 1 base. The CDR3 region is CASSFQGAIIQETQYF. The CDR3 bases are TGTGCCAGCAGTTTTCAGGGGGCAATAATCCAAGAGACCCAGTACTTC.

The V and J genes are TRBV5-1 and TRBJ2-3; no reliable D call. CDR1 and CDR2 (germline): SGHRS, YFSETQ. Between the trimmed V and J ends, which lost 1 base and 4 bases, there was a span of 13 bases. The CDR3 extends over 15 amino acids. CDR3 sequence reads: CASSLFGLGPDTQYF. CDR3 nucleotides: TGCGCCAGCAGCTTGTTTGGGCTCGGGCCAGATACGCAGTATTTT.

The rearrangement links TRBV15 to TRBJ2-7; D may be TRBD1 (6 bases). The germline CDR1 and CDR2 sequences are LNHNV and YYDKDF (reference sequence). V was cut by 1 base and J by 1 base, with 11 bases left in between. The CDR3 spans 15 residues. The CDR3 region is CATSRARQASYEQYF. CDR3 nucleotide sequence: TGTGCCACCAGCAGAGCTAGACAGGCATCCTACGAGCAGTACTTC.

A few counts support this clone. This chain joins TRBV7-6 and TRBJ1-6; a weak D match, TRBD1 (6 bases). Germline CDR1 reads SGHVS; CDR2 reads FNYEAQ. This CDR3 spans 15 amino acids. V was clipped by 1 base and J by 8 bases, with 12 bases between them. The CDR3: CASSLGQAEYSPLHF. CDR3 sequence (DNA): TGTGCCAGCAGCTTAGGACAGGCCGAGTATTCACCCCTCCACTTT.

This sequence joins TRBV4-1 and TRBJ2-1, with unresolved D. V was pared by 1 base and J by 0 bases, with 10 bases between. Per germline, CDR1 MGHRA and CDR2 YSYEKL. The CDR3 spans 16 residues. The CDR3 protein is CASSQGIHRSYNEQFF. Written as DNA, the CDR3 is TGCGCCAGCAGCCAAGGGATTCACCGCTCCTACAATGAGCAGTTCTTC.

The V and J genes are TRBV7-6 and TRBJ2-2; D assignment may be TRBD1 or TRBD2 (6 bases each). The CDR3 sequence is 16 residues long. The V and J ends lost 6 bases and 2 bases respectively, with 16 bases between them. Germline CDR1 SGHVS, CDR2 FNYEAQ. This chain's CDR3 is CASSTPVGGNTGELFF. In nucleotides, the CDR3 is TGTGCCAGCAGTACCCCCGTGGGGGGCAACACCGGGGAGCTGTTTTTT.

The V gene is TRBV5-1, the J gene TRBJ1-3; the D is unclear. Deletions cut 0 bases from V and 4 bases from J, with 8 bases between. The CDR3 runs to 14 residues. CDR1 and CDR2 from the germline V gene are SGHRS and YFSETQ. The CDR3 DNA follows: TGCGCCAGCAGCTTGGTAGGGCAGGGAAACACCATATATTTT. Translated, it gives CASSLVGQGNTIYF.